These T cell receptor beta chains were read from a single sample in a study of control samples from healthy donors and cancer patients. Clones were sequenced by immunoSEQ multiplex PCR, and TCRdb holds only the in-frame ones, with some missing. The sample includes around 170,000 clones, around 90% of them seen just once. The sequenced sample was blood. The receptors here all came from a woman aged 50 to 60 in good health. CDR3s include the opening cysteine and the closing phenylalanine or tryptophan. Size is stated for part of the rows, as once, few or many counts, or as a class when the clone is expanded.

CDR3 protein	V gene	clone size
CASSRTSGSTDTQYF	TRBV4-2	.
CAWSALGSYGYGYTF	TRBV30	.
CATSTAGNYGYTF	TRBV15	.
CASSQVGLTEAFF	TRBV3-1/TRBV3-2	once
CASSLAPGLGGIDQPQHF	TRBV28	.
CASSLTALQNTGELFF	TRBV5-1	.
CASNPWGTGGDFRNSPLHF	TRBV7-2	.
CASSLRPDTEAFF	TRBV7-3	.
CASGPGTGNEKLFF	TRBV5-1	.
CASSLKSSGTGGAGTEAFF	TRBV27	.
CASSIQEVVQPQHF	TRBV19	.
CAWSIRGSGNTIYF	TRBV30	.
CASSYSTGMNTEAFF	TRBV6-5	.
CASSPLGVTIAGNTIYF	TRBV5-5	.
CASSLTSGGVYEQYF	TRBV9	once
CASSDHPRTGKDQPQHF	TRBV25-1	.
CATNIGVETQYF	TRBV5-5	.
CASSYTGMHEQYF	TRBV6-2/TRBV6-3	.
CASSFGQGALWGYTF	TRBV13	medium-sized
CASSLTGWYEETQYF	TRBV5-5	once
CASSQGLGAVNSPLHF	TRBV4-3	.
CSVEVWTGPADTQYF	TRBV29-1	few
CASSTGQGGTGELFF	TRBV6-6	.
CASSLNGQSYGYTF	TRBV4-2	once
CASGRGSNEQFF	TRBV6-5	.
CAWQQGLIEEKLFF	TRBV30	.
CASSQERVKDEKLFF	TRBV4-2	.
CASQGTSNQPQHF	TRBV28	.
CASSIIGNDYGYTF	TRBV5-6	.